A selection of T cell receptor beta chains follows, all from one sample in a study of cytomegalovirus exposure and HLA in healthy donors. The assay was immunoSEQ multiplex PCR, and TCRdb's table has in-frame clones only and misses some. The data hold 95,000 to 150,000 clones, with approximately 15% observed a single time. Material for sequencing was PBMCs. Every receptor here comes from a woman between 18 and 29 years old in good health and CMV-seronegative. Each CDR3 is given without its conserved first and last residue.

v_gene | CDR3aa
TRBV30 | AWSGEAGGVGETQY
TRBV30 | AWRFITGDHYNSPLH
TRBV5-4 | ASSFFSLTDTQY
TRBV28 | ASSTMTGDQETQY
TRBV9 | ASSVEAGTGQPQH
TRBV2 | ASSSPSGEETQY
TRBV6-4 | ASSDSNTDTQY
TRBV15 | ATRKGRANEKLF
TRBV6-1 | ASSEGLAVDTQY
TRBV7-9 | ASSFSRDYEQY
TRBV29-1 | SVAERDWEQF
TRBV9 | ASSVGIGGINTGELF
TRBV7-9 | ASSLVKGLDTEAF
TRBV18 | ASSRPGGNQPQH
TRBV30 | AWSVHRAGGYT
TRBV4-1 | ASSQGPRGIAGARLNEQF
TRBV29-1 | SVEKGRGYT